The rows below give T cell receptor beta chains drawn from one sample of a study of cytomegalovirus exposure and HLA in healthy donors. Assay used: immunoSEQ multiplex PCR; TCRdb lists only in-frame clones, some missing. The table lists about 120,000 clones, less than 85% of them singletons. Material for sequencing was PBMCs. The receptors originated from a man aged 50 to 59 in good health and CMV-seropositive. The CDR3 runs from the conserved cysteine through the conserved F or W. The D gene is left open where the match is weak. Clone size is given for some rows only: seen once, a few or many times, or a class if the clone is expanded.

v_gene: TRBV4-3
d_gene: NA
j_gene: TRBJ2-2
abundance: few
CDR3nt: TGCGCCAGCAGCCAAGTGTGGGGGGACACCGGGGAGCTGTTTTTT
CDR3aa: CASSQVWGDTGELFF

v_gene: TRBV4-1
d_gene: NA
j_gene: TRBJ2-2
abundance: few
CDR3nt: TGCGCCAGCAGCCAAGTCCTGGGGCGGACGAACACCGGGGAGCTGTTTTTT
CDR3aa: CASSQVLGRTNTGELFF

v_gene: TRBV7-6
d_gene: TRBD1
j_gene: TRBJ1-1
abundance: NA
CDR3nt: TGTGCCAGCAGCTCCAAACAGGGGGCCGGTTCTGAAGCTTTCTTT
CDR3aa: CASSSKQGAGSEAFF

v_gene: TRBV12-5
d_gene: TRBD1
j_gene: TRBJ2-7
abundance: NA
CDR3nt: TGTGCTAGTGGTCTCGGGACAGCCTCTGCCTACGAGCAGTACTTC
CDR3aa: CASGLGTASAYEQYF

v_gene: TRBV9
d_gene: NA
j_gene: TRBJ2-3
abundance: once
CDR3nt: TGTGCCAGCAGCGTCCTAGAGGGTCGGGGAGATACGCAGTATTTT
CDR3aa: CASSVLEGRGDTQYF

v_gene: TRBV5-1
d_gene: TRBD2
j_gene: TRBJ2-6
abundance: NA
CDR3nt: TGCGCCAGCAGCTTGGGTCTTGGCGGGGGGGCCCCTGGGGCCAACGTCCTGACTTTC
CDR3aa: CASSLGLGGGAPGANVLTF

v_gene: TRBV28
d_gene: TRBD2
j_gene: TRBJ2-1
abundance: NA
CDR3nt: TGTGCCAGCACCACGAATAGCGGGAGTCTATACAATGAGCAGTTCTTC
CDR3aa: CASTTNSGSLYNEQFF

v_gene: TRBV27
d_gene: NA
j_gene: TRBJ2-3
abundance: NA
CDR3nt: TGTGCCAGCAGTCTACCCCACAGGGTTATTCAAGATACGCAGTATTTT
CDR3aa: CASSLPHRVIQDTQYF

v_gene: TRBV7-2
d_gene: NA
j_gene: TRBJ2-5
abundance: NA
CDR3nt: TGTGCCAGTTCTCCTCGGTCAGGGATGGAGACCCAGTACTTC
CDR3aa: CASSPRSGMETQYF

v_gene: TRBV7-6
d_gene: NA
j_gene: TRBJ2-7
abundance: NA
CDR3nt: TGTGCCAGCAGCTCCCGACAGGCACTGGAGCAGTACTTC
CDR3aa: CASSSRQALEQYF

v_gene: TRBV29-1
d_gene: NA
j_gene: TRBJ2-7
abundance: NA
CDR3nt: TGCAGCGTTTCGGCGGGCAGCTCCTACGAGCAGTACTTC
CDR3aa: CSVSAGSSYEQYF

v_gene: TRBV5-6
d_gene: NA
j_gene: TRBJ1-5
abundance: NA
CDR3nt: TGTGCCAGCAGCTTGGGGGGCGCCCGGAACCAGCCCCAGCATTTT
CDR3aa: CASSLGGARNQPQHF

v_gene: TRBV28
d_gene: TRBD1
j_gene: TRBJ2-7
abundance: NA
CDR3nt: TGTGCCAGCAGTTCCAACCGGGACAGGGGCGAGCAGTACTTC
CDR3aa: CASSSNRDRGEQYF

v_gene: TRBV19
d_gene: NA
j_gene: TRBJ2-7
abundance: NA
CDR3nt: TGTGCCAGTAGTATAGCCGGGACGGGGGTCGAGCAGTACTTC
CDR3aa: CASSIAGTGVEQYF

v_gene: TRBV18
d_gene: NA
j_gene: TRBJ1-1
abundance: NA
CDR3nt: TGTGCCAGCTCACCTAAGAACATGAACACTGAAGCTTTCTTT
CDR3aa: CASSPKNMNTEAFF

v_gene: TRBV5-1
d_gene: TRBD1
j_gene: TRBJ2-7
abundance: NA
CDR3nt: TGCGCCAGCAGCTTCGAAGGGGGCGCGTACGAGCAGTACTTC
CDR3aa: CASSFEGGAYEQYF

v_gene: TRBV6-1
d_gene: NA
j_gene: TRBJ2-1
abundance: NA
CDR3nt: TGTGCCAGCAGTGACAGGGGTCGTAACAATGAGCAGTTCTTC
CDR3aa: CASSDRGRNNEQFF

v_gene: TRBV5-1
d_gene: TRBD1
j_gene: TRBJ2-3
abundance: NA
CDR3nt: TGCGCCAGCAGCTTCGCAGGGGGCAGCACAGATACGCAGTATTTT
CDR3aa: CASSFAGGSTDTQYF

v_gene: TRBV18
d_gene: NA
j_gene: TRBJ2-5
abundance: NA
CDR3nt: TGTGCCAGCTCACCCCTCCAGGGGCAAGAGACCCAGTACTTC
CDR3aa: CASSPLQGQETQYF

v_gene: TRBV19
d_gene: NA
j_gene: TRBJ2-5
abundance: few
CDR3nt: TGTGCCAGTAGTATAGGACCTAGCCAAGAGACCCAGTACTTC
CDR3aa: CASSIGPSQETQYF

v_gene: TRBV19
d_gene: TRBD2
j_gene: TRBJ2-1
abundance: few
CDR3nt: TGTGCCAGTAGTATTTCGCTAGCGGGGGGGAGGAATGAGCAGTTCTTC
CDR3aa: CASSISLAGGRNEQFF

v_gene: TRBV11-2
d_gene: NA
j_gene: TRBJ1-6
abundance: NA
CDR3nt: TGTGCCAGCAGCAGGGAGCACTCCTATAATTCACCCCTCCACTTT
CDR3aa: CASSREHSYNSPLHF

v_gene: TRBV14
d_gene: TRBD2
j_gene: TRBJ2-1
abundance: NA
CDR3nt: TGTGCCAGCAGCCAAGATCGGGGGGGAGCGGGAACCTACAATGAGCAGTTCTTC
CDR3aa: CASSQDRGGAGTYNEQFF

v_gene: TRBV7-2
d_gene: NA
j_gene: TRBJ1-3
abundance: NA
CDR3nt: TGTGCCAGCAGCCCCCAGGAGGGGGGGGGAAACACCATATATTTT
CDR3aa: CASSPQEGGGNTIYF

v_gene: TRBV19
d_gene: TRBD2
j_gene: TRBJ2-1
abundance: NA
CDR3nt: TGTGCCAGTAGGGGACTAGCGATCGGAGAGGGCTCCTACAATGAGCAGTTCTTC
CDR3aa: CASRGLAIGEGSYNEQFF

v_gene: TRBV7-2
d_gene: TRBD1
j_gene: TRBJ1-2
abundance: NA
CDR3nt: TGTGCCAGCAGATCCAACAGGGGTAGCGGCTACACCTTC
CDR3aa: CASRSNRGSGYTF

v_gene: TRBV6-5
d_gene: TRBD1
j_gene: TRBJ1-5
abundance: NA
CDR3nt: TGTGCCAGCAGCCCGGGACAGAATAGCAATCAGCCCCAGCATTTT
CDR3aa: CASSPGQNSNQPQHF

v_gene: TRBV4-2
d_gene: TRBD2
j_gene: TRBJ2-2
abundance: NA
CDR3nt: TGTGCCAGCAGCCAAGAGGGGACTAGCGTAAACACCGGGGAGCTGTTTTTT
CDR3aa: CASSQEGTSVNTGELFF

v_gene: TRBV13
d_gene: NA
j_gene: TRBJ1-1
abundance: few
CDR3nt: TGTGCCAGCAGCTTAGGTGAGGGGGTGGAAGCTTTCTTT
CDR3aa: CASSLGEGVEAFF

v_gene: TRBV7-9
d_gene: TRBD2
j_gene: TRBJ2-1
abundance: NA
CDR3nt: TGTGCCAGCAGCTCTCAGACTAGCGGGACCTACAATGAGCAGTTCTTC
CDR3aa: CASSSQTSGTYNEQFF

v_gene: TRBV23-1
d_gene: TRBD1
j_gene: TRBJ1-2
abundance: NA
CDR3nt: TGCGCCAGCAGTCACACTCATAGGACAGGGCCCTATGGCTACACCTTC
CDR3aa: CASSHTHRTGPYGYTF

v_gene: TRBV27
d_gene: TRBD2
j_gene: TRBJ2-1
abundance: NA
CDR3nt: TGTGCCAGCCGCGCCCTGGGACTAGCGGGAAGGATTGGGCAGTTCTTC
CDR3aa: CASRALGLAGRIGQFF

v_gene: TRBV4-3
d_gene: NA
j_gene: TRBJ2-1
abundance: few
CDR3nt: TGCGCCAGCAGCCAAGTGGGGTCAGGGGGGAATGAGCAGTTCTTC
CDR3aa: CASSQVGSGGNEQFF

v_gene: TRBV5-6
d_gene: NA
j_gene: TRBJ1-3
abundance: NA
CDR3nt: TGTGCCAGCAGCTTGGACACCTCTGGAAACACCATATATTTT
CDR3aa: CASSLDTSGNTIYF

v_gene: TRBV10-3
d_gene: TRBD1
j_gene: TRBJ1-2
abundance: NA
CDR3nt: TGTGCCATCAGTGAAAATGACAGGGGCGGCTACACCTTC
CDR3aa: CAISENDRGGYTF

v_gene: TRBV4-1
d_gene: TRBD2
j_gene: TRBJ2-1
abundance: NA
CDR3nt: TGCGCCAGCAGCCCTAGCGGGAGTTACAACAATGAGCAGTTCTTC
CDR3aa: CASSPSGSYNNEQFF

v_gene: TRBV19
d_gene: NA
j_gene: TRBJ1-6
abundance: NA
CDR3nt: TGTGCCAGTAGTATAGGACGGGATTCACCCCTCCACTTT
CDR3aa: CASSIGRDSPLHF

v_gene: TRBV11-2
d_gene: NA
j_gene: TRBJ2-4
abundance: NA
CDR3nt: TGTGCCAGCAGCCACTTAACGGGCCAGGGACTCCTCAAAAACATTCAGTACTTC
CDR3aa: CASSHLTGQGLLKNIQYF

v_gene: TRBV7-2
d_gene: TRBD2
j_gene: TRBJ2-7
abundance: NA
CDR3nt: TGTGCCAGCAGCTTGAGGACTAGCGGGGGCCCTGGGGAGCAGTACTTC
CDR3aa: CASSLRTSGGPGEQYF

v_gene: TRBV9
d_gene: NA
j_gene: TRBJ2-6
abundance: NA
CDR3nt: TGTGCCAGCAGCGTAGCTTACAGGGTTGGCTCTGGGGCCAACGTCCTGACTTTC
CDR3aa: CASSVAYRVGSGANVLTF

v_gene: TRBV5-1
d_gene: TRBD2
j_gene: TRBJ2-6
abundance: NA
CDR3nt: TGCGCCAGCAGCTCCTGGACTAGCGGGAGACCAGGGGCCAACGTCCTGACTTTC
CDR3aa: CASSSWTSGRPGANVLTF

v_gene: TRBV5-1
d_gene: TRBD2
j_gene: TRBJ2-1
abundance: NA
CDR3nt: TGCGCCAGCAGCCAATCAGCGGGAGTCTACAATGAGCAGTTCTTC
CDR3aa: CASSQSAGVYNEQFF

v_gene: TRBV5-4
d_gene: NA
j_gene: TRBJ1-3
abundance: NA
CDR3nt: TGTGCCAGGAGCTACAGGGTTCCTGGAAACACCATATATTTT
CDR3aa: CARSYRVPGNTIYF

v_gene: TRBV19
d_gene: NA
j_gene: TRBJ1-2
abundance: NA
CDR3nt: TGTGCCAGTAGTAGGTCGAGCTCTAACTATGGCTACACCTTC
CDR3aa: CASSRSSSNYGYTF

v_gene: TRBV27
d_gene: TRBD2
j_gene: TRBJ2-1
abundance: few
CDR3nt: TGTGCCAGCAGTTCCGGACTAGCGGGAGGGAGCTCCTACAATGAGCAGTTCTTC
CDR3aa: CASSSGLAGGSSYNEQFF

v_gene: TRBV19
d_gene: NA
j_gene: TRBJ1-1
abundance: NA
CDR3nt: TGTGCCAGTAGTATCCCAGGGGCCCCCCAGAACACTGAAGCTTTCTTT
CDR3aa: CASSIPGAPQNTEAFF

v_gene: TRBV28
d_gene: TRBD2
j_gene: TRBJ2-1
abundance: NA
CDR3nt: TGTGCCAGCAGTGGTTTGGGGGAGGGCATTGGTGAGCAGTTCTTC
CDR3aa: CASSGLGEGIGEQFF

v_gene: TRBV25-1
d_gene: NA
j_gene: TRBJ2-5
abundance: NA
CDR3nt: TGTGCCAGCCAAACTCTTCAAGAGACCCAGTACTTC
CDR3aa: CASQTLQETQYF

v_gene: TRBV15
d_gene: NA
j_gene: TRBJ1-3
abundance: NA
CDR3nt: TGTGCCACCAGCGAGGGAAACACCATATATTTT
CDR3aa: CATSEGNTIYF

v_gene: TRBV11-2
d_gene: TRBD2
j_gene: TRBJ2-3
abundance: NA
CDR3nt: TGTGCCAGCAGCCTTAGCCGACTAGCGGGGGTTACAGATACGCAGTATTTT
CDR3aa: CASSLSRLAGVTDTQYF

v_gene: TRBV6-1
d_gene: TRBD1
j_gene: TRBJ2-7
abundance: few
CDR3nt: TGTGCCAGCGGGAAGACAGGGGGCTCCTACGAGCAGTACTTC
CDR3aa: CASGKTGGSYEQYF

v_gene: TRBV11-2
d_gene: NA
j_gene: TRBJ2-2
abundance: NA
CDR3nt: TGTGCCAGCAGCTTAGGGGCGGGTAACACCGGGGAGCTGTTTTTT
CDR3aa: CASSLGAGNTGELFF

v_gene: TRBV7-9
d_gene: NA
j_gene: TRBJ2-7
abundance: NA
CDR3nt: TGTGCCAGCAGCTCACAGTACTACGAGCAGTACTTC
CDR3aa: CASSSQYYEQYF